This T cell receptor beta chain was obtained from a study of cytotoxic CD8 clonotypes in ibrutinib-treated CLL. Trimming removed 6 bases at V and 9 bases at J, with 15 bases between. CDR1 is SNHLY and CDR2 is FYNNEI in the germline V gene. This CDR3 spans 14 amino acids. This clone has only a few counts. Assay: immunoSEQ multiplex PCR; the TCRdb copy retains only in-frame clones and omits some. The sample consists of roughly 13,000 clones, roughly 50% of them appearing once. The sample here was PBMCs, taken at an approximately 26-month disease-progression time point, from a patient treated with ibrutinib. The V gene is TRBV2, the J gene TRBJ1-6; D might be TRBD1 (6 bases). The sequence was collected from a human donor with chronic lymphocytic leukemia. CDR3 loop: CASRATGMGSPLHF. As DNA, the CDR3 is TGTGCCAGCAGAGCAACAGGGATGGGTTCACCCCTCCACTTT.